This T cell receptor beta chain was captured in a study of cytomegalovirus exposure and HLA in healthy donors. The study, taken as a whole, reports: Being productive about 87% or about 30% of the time was typical of most TCR beta V segments in an earlier analysis. It was reported that the classifier diagnosed cytomegalovirus status with high specificity and sensitivity in both the original and validation cohorts. Among TCR beta chains, those listed as cytomegalovirus-associated numbered more than 150. In vitro data verified a few CMV-associated chains as specific for CMV antigens.

The CDR3 sequence is 14 residues long. Looked up from germline, CDR1 is SGHRS and CDR2 is YFSETQ. The V segment lost 4 bases and the J segment 2 bases; nucleotides outside the gene matches: 4. The PCR made use of 60 Vbeta and 13 Jbeta primers. Only in-frame clones appear in the TCRdb table, and some are missing; sequencing was by immunoSEQ multiplex PCR. The sample lists about 190,000 clones, approximately 80% seen once, with less than 2% in the top ten. Note on this clone: Its antigen is currently unknown.

The receptor was isolated from a young woman in good health and CMV-seronegative. The source material was PBMCs. The V and J genes are TRBV5-1 and TRBJ2-5; 8 nucleotides line up with TRBD1. The CDR3: CASSHGQGQETQYF. The DNA for the CDR3 is TGCGCCAGCAGCCACGGACAGGGACAAGAGACCCAGTACTTC. The complete variable domain, with remaining parts taken from reference TRBV5-1 and TRBJ2-5, reads KAGVTQTPRYLIKTRGQQVTLSCSPISGHRSVSWYQQTPGQGLQFLFEYFSETQRNKGNFPGRFSGRQFSNSRSEMNVSTLELGDSALYLCASSHGQGQETQYFGPGTRLLVL.